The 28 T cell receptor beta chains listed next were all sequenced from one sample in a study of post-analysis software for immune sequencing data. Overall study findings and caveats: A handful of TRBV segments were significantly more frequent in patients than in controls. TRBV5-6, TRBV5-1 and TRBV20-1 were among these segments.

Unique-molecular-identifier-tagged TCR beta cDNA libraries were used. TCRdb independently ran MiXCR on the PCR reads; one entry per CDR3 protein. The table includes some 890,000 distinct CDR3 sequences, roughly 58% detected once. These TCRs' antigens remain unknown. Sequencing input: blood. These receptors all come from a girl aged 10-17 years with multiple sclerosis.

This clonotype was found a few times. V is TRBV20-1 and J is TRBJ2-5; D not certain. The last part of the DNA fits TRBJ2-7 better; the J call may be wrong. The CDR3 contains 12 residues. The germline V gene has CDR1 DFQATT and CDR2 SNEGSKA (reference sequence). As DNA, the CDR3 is TGCAGTGCTAGAGCCGTCGGGTACGAGCAGTACTTC. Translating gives CSARAVGYEQYF.

CDR3 residues: CSVDRRIWTGQADTQYF. The CDR3 DNA is TGCAGCGTTGACCGACGAATTTGGACAGGGCAAGCAGATACGCAGTATTTT. V usage is TRBV29-1 and J usage is TRBJ2-3; TRBD1 matches at 8 bases. Germline lookup yields CDR1 SQVTM and CDR2 ANQGSEA. V lost 3 bases and J lost 4; bases outside the gene matches: 15. The CDR3 sequence is 17 residues long.

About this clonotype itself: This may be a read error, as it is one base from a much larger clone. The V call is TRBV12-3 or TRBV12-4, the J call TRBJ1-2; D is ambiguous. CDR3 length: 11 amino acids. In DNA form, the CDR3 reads TGTGCCGGCAGTCCAGGCTATGGCTACACCTTC. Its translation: CAGSPGYGYTF.

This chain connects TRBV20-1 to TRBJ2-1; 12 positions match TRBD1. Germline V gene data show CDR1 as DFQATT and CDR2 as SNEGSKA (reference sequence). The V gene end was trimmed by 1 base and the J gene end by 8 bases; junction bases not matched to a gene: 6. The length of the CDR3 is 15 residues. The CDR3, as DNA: TGCAGTGCTAGAGTCATGGGACAGGGGGCTGATGAGCAGTTCTTC. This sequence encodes CSARVMGQGADEQFF.

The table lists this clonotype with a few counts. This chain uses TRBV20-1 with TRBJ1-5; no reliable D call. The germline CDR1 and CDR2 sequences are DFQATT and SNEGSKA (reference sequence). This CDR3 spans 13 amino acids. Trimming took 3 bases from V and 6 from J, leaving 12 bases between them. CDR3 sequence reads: CSASPTDIQPQHF. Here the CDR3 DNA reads TGCAGTGCTAGTCCCACTGACATTCAGCCCCAGCATTTT.

CDR3: CSARARGASETQYF. As DNA, the CDR3 is TGCAGTGCTAGGGCCAGGGGGGCTTCGGAGACCCAGTACTTC. The gene calls are TRBV20-1 and TRBJ2-5; D possibly corresponds to TRBD1 (7 bases). Per the germline V gene, CDR1 is DFQATT and CDR2 is SNEGSKA (reference sequence). The V and J ends lost 3 bases and 5 bases respectively, with 16 bases between them. CDR3 length: 14 residues.

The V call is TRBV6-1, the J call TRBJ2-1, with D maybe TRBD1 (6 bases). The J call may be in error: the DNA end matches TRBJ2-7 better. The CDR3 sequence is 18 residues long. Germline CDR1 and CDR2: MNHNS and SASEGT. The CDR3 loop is CASSETPGQPKIYNEQYF. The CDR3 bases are TGTGCCAGCAGTGAAACCCCGGGACAACCCAAAATCTACAATGAGCAGTACTTC.

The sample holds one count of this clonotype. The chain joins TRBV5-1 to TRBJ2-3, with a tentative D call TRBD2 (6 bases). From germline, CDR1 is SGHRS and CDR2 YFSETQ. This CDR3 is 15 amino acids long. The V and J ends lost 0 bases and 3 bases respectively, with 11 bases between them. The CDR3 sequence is CASSLGSGETDTQYF. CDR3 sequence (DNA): TGCGCCAGCAGCTTGGGGTCGGGGGAAACAGATACGCAGTATTTT.

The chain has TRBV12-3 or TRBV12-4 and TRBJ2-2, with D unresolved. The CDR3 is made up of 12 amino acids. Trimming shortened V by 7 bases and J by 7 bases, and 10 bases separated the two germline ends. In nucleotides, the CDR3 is TGTGCCAGCAAGTGGGGTGGCGGGGAGCTGTTTTTT. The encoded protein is CASKWGGGELFF.

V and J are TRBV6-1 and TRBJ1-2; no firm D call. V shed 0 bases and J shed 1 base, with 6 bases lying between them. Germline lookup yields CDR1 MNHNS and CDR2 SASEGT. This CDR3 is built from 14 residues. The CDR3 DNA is TGTGCCAGCAGTGAAGCCCGCTATAACTATGGCTACACCTTC. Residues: CASSEARYNYGYTF.

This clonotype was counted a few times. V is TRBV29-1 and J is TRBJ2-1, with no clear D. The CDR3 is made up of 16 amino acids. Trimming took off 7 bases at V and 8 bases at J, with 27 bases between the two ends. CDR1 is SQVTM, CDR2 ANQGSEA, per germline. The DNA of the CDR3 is TGCAGCGCCGCGGCGCCGTCCGGGTCCCACAACGATGAGCAGTTCTTC. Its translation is CSAAAPSGSHNDEQFF.

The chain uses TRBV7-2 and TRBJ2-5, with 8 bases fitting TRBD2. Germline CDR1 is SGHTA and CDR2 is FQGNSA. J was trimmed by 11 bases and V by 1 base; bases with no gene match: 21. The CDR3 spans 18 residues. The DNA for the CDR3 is TGTGCCAGCAGCTTAGAAATGGCGGGGGGCCGGACCTACAATGAGCAGTACTTC. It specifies CASSLEMAGGRTYNEQYF.

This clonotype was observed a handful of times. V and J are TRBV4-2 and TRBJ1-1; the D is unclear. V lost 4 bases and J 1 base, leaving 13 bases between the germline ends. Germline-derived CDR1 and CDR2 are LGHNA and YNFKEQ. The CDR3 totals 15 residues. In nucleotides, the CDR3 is TGTGCCAGCAGCCCGGGCCCGATGGGGAACACTGAAGCTTTCTTT. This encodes CASSPGPMGNTEAFF.

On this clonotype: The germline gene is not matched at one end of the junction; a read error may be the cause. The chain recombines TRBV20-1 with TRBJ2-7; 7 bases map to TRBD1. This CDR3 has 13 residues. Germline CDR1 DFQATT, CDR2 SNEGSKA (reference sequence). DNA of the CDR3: TGCAGTGCTAGAGGGGACAGATCCTACGAGCAGGACTTC. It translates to CSARGDRSYEQDF.

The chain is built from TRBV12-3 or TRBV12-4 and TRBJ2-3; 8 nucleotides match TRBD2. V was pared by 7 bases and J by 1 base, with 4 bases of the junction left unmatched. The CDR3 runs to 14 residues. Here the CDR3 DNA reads TGTGCCAGCACTCGGGAGGGAGGCACAGATACGCAGTATTTT. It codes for CASTREGGTDTQYF.

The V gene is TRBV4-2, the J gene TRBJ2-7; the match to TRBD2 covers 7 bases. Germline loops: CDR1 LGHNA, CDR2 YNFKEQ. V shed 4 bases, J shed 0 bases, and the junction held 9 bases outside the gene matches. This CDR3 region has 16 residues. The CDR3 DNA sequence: TGTGCCAGCAGCCCAACCCTAGCGGAAAACTCCTACGAGCAGTACTTC. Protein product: CASSPTLAENSYEQYF.

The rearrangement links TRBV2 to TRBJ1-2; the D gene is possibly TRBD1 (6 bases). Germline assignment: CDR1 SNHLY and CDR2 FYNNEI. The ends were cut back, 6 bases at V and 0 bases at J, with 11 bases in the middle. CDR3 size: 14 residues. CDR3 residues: CASRDGQTNYGYTF. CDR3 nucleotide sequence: TGTGCCAGCAGGGATGGACAGACTAACTATGGCTACACCTTC.

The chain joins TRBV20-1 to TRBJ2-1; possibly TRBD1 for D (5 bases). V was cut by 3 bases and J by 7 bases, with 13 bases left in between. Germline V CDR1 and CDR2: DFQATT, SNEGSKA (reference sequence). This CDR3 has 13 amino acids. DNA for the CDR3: TGCAGTGCTAGTAGGGGCTCTAGGAATGAGCAGTTCTTC. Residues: CSASRGSRNEQFF.

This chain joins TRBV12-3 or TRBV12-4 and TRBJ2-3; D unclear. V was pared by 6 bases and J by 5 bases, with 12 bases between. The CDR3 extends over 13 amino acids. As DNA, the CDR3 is TGTGCCAGCAGACACCCAGTAGGAGATACGCAGTATTTT. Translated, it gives CASRHPVGDTQYF.

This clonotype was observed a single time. The CDR3 protein is CATSRDSSSTDTQYF. The DNA for the CDR3 is TGTGCCACCAGCAGGGACAGCTCCAGCACAGATACGCAGTATTTT. This chain connects TRBV15 to TRBJ2-3, with a possible D match to TRBD1 (6 bases). Germline values: CDR1 LNHNV, CDR2 YYDKDF (reference sequence). Trimming left V 3 bases short and J 0 bases short, with 10 bases between. The CDR3 runs 15 residues.

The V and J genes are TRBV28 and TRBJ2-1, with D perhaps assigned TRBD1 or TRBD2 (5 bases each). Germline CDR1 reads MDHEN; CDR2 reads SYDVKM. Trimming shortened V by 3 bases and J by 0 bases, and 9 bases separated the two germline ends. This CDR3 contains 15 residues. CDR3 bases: TGTGCCAGCAGTTTTTGGGGGTTCTCCTACAATGAGCAGTTCTTC. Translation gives CASSFWGFSYNEQFF. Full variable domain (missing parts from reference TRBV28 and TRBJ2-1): DVKVTQSSRYLVKRTGEKVFLECVQDMDHENMFWYRQDPGLGLRLIYFSYDVKMKEKGDIPEGYSVSREKKERFSLILESASTNQTSMYLCASSFWGFSYNEQFFGPGTRLTVL.

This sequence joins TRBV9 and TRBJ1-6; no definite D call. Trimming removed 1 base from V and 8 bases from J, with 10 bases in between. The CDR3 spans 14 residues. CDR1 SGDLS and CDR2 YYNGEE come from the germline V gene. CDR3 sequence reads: CASSVRAGDSPLHF. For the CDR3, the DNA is TGTGCCAGCAGCGTAAGGGCCGGGGATTCACCCCTCCACTTT.

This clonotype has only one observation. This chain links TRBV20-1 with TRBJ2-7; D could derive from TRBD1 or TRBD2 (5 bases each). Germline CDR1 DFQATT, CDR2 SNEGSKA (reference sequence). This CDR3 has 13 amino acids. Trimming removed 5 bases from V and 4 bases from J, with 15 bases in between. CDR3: CSAGRRGKYEQYF. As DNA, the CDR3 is TGCAGTGCTGGGCGACGGGGCAAGTACGAGCAGTACTTC.

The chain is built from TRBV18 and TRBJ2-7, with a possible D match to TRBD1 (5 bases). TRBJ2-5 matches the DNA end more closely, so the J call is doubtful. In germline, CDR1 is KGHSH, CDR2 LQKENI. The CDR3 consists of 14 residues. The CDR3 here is CASSPGALQETQYF. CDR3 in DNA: TGTGCCAGCTCACCAGGGGCTTTACAAGAGACCCAGTACTTC.

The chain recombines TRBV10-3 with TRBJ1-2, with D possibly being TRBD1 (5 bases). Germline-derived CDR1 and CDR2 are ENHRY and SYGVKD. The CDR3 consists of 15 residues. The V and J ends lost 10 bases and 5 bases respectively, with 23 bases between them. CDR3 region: CASSSEGRGSYGYTF. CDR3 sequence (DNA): TGTGCCAGCTCAAGCGAGGGGAGAGGTAGTTATGGCTACACCTTC.

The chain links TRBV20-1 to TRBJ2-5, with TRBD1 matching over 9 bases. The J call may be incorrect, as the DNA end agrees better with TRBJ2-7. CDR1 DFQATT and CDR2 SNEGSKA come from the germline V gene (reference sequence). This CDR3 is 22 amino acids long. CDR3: CSARAFSTWLLLWGQGSDEQYF. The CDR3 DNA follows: TGCAGTGCTAGAGCGTTCAGTACCTGGTTACTATTGTGGGGACAGGGAAGCGACGAGCAGTACTTC.

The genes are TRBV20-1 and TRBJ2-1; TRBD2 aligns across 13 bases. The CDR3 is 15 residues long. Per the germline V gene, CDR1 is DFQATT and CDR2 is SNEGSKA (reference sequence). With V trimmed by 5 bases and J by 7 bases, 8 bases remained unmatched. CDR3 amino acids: CSAGTSGAVGNEQFF. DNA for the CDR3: TGCAGTGCTGGGACTAGCGGGGCCGTGGGGAATGAGCAGTTCTTC.

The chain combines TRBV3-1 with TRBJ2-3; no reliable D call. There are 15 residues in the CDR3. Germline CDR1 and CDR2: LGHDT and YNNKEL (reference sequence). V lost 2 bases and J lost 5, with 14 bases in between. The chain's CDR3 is CASSQLRTSGDTQYF. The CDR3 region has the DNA TGTGCCAGCAGCCAACTAAGGACGTCCGGAGATACGCAGTATTTT.